These T cell receptor beta chains were read from a single sample in a study of naive and memory T cell subsets. Via MiXCR, TCRdb re-called the UMI-ligation and nested PCR reads, giving one row per CDR3 protein. The sample has 70,000 to 95,000 distinct CDR3 sequences; around 7% are singletons. Sequencing used central memory CD4+ T cells from blood. Every receptor here comes from a human donor in good health. CDR3s leave out the opening cysteine and the closing phenylalanine or tryptophan. The order of the fields is V gene, D gene, CDR3 protein. A D gene is named only where the DNA matches it firmly.

v_gene: TRBV7-2
d_gene: TRBD2
CDR3aa: ASSLQGLAGFNEQF

v_gene: TRBV7-8
d_gene: NA
CDR3aa: ASSLTRAAANQPQH

v_gene: TRBV7-8
d_gene: NA
CDR3aa: ASSLQGYNEQF

v_gene: TRBV2
d_gene: TRBD1
CDR3aa: ASRADRGRNSPLH

v_gene: TRBV25-1
d_gene: NA
CDR3aa: ASSGRHSSSLGYGYT

v_gene: TRBV4-2
d_gene: TRBD2
CDR3aa: ASRQGMVQAGGQETQY

v_gene: TRBV6-6
d_gene: NA
CDR3aa: ASSQTPGNSPLH

v_gene: TRBV29-1
d_gene: NA
CDR3aa: SVVGAQETQY

v_gene: TRBV20-1
d_gene: NA
CDR3aa: SARVRLVGGRGYT

v_gene: TRBV9
d_gene: NA
CDR3aa: ASSVDGDTQY

v_gene: TRBV24-1
d_gene: NA
CDR3aa: ATSDRGQPQH

v_gene: TRBV4-2
d_gene: NA
CDR3aa: ASSLEGGVDNSPLH

v_gene: TRBV11-3
d_gene: TRBD2
CDR3aa: ASSKLAGTYNEQF

v_gene: TRBV24-1
d_gene: TRBD1
CDR3aa: ATSDPGTGHEETQY

v_gene: TRBV5-8
d_gene: NA
CDR3aa: ASRRAFQPATSTDTQY

v_gene: TRBV5-1
d_gene: NA
CDR3aa: ASSSDLQSSGNTIY

v_gene: TRBV2
d_gene: NA
CDR3aa: ASRWGAGELF

v_gene: TRBV14
d_gene: NA
CDR3aa: ASSQEGAFNYGYT